A single sample gave rise to the 31 T cell receptor beta chains below, sequenced in a study of a mutant IDH1 vaccine in newly diagnosed glioma. The time point: week 47, end of study. Every vaccination contained 300 ug of the mutant IDH1 20-mer peptide and was paired with topical imiquimod. These TCRs are of unknown antigen specificity. Data came from immunoSEQ multiplex PCR; TCRdb stores just in-frame clones and leaves some out. This table has some 56,000 clones, approximately 71% appearing once. This material consisted of PBMCs, taken from a glioma patient whose treatment included an IDH1 peptide vaccine. The receptors stem from a man aged 50 to 60 with glioma.

This chain's CDR3 is CASSRGPGRNPFF. The CDR3 DNA reads TGTGCCAGCAGCCGTGGGCCGGGTCGTAATCCTTTCTTT. This chain uses TRBV27 with TRBJ1-1; no definite D call. The CDR3 consists of 13 residues. Trimming left V 6 bases short and J 12 bases short, with 20 bases between. Per the germline V gene, CDR1 is MNHEY and CDR2 is SMNVEV (reference sequence).

The rearrangement links TRBV11-2 to TRBJ1-5; the D is unclear. V dropped 3 bases and J dropped 8 bases, with 14 bases sitting between them. CDR3 size: 14 residues. The germline gives CDR1 SGHAT, CDR2 FQNNGV. The CDR3 sequence: CASSFGFGLEPQHF. As DNA, the CDR3 is TGTGCCAGCAGCTTCGGGTTTGGGTTGGAGCCCCAGCATTTT.

The rearrangement links TRBV7-2 to TRBJ1-1; 8 bases align to TRBD1. CDR1 and CDR2 (germline): SGHTA, FQGNSA. This CDR3 is built from 13 residues. The junction had 6 bases not matched to a gene; V was cut back by 6 bases and J by 6 bases. CDR3: CASRATGESEAFF. Written as DNA, the CDR3 is TGTGCCAGCAGGGCGACAGGGGAGTCTGAAGCTTTCTTT.

The rearrangement joins TRBV30 to TRBJ2-7; 9 nucleotides line up with TRBD1. This CDR3 is built from 13 residues. Germline V lookup: CDR1 GTSNPN, CDR2 SVGIG (reference sequence). After removal of 5 bases from V and 3 bases from J, the junction contained 5 bases not matched to a gene. CDR3 protein: CAWAGTGIYEQYF. The DNA of the CDR3 is TGTGCCTGGGCCGGGACAGGGATCTACGAGCAGTACTTC. Full variable domain (remainder filled in from reference TRBV30 and TRBJ2-7): SQTIHQWPATLVQPVGSPLSLECTVEGTSNPNLYWYRQAAGRGLQLLFYSVGIGQISSEVPQNLSASRPQDRQFILSSKKLLLSDSGFYLCAWAGTGIYEQYFGPGTRLTVT.

The chain has TRBV27 and TRBJ2-7; 8 bases fit TRBD1. The CDR3 runs 15 residues. Germline V lookup: CDR1 MNHEY, CDR2 SMNVEV (reference sequence). Trimming cost V 5 bases and J 2 bases; bases outside gene matches: 8. The CDR3 region is CASSPLRTGTYEQYF. The DNA for the CDR3 is TGTGCCAGCAGTCCCCTCCGGACAGGGACCTACGAGCAGTACTTC.

The chain recombines TRBV30 with TRBJ2-3; D not resolved. This CDR3 contains 13 residues. V shed 3 bases and J shed 6 bases, with 13 bases lying between them. The germline V gene has CDR1 GTSNPN and CDR2 SVGIG (reference sequence). The DNA for the CDR3 is TGTGCCTGGAGACCCCCAGGACCGGATACGCAGTATTTT. This codes for CAWRPPGPDTQYF.

CDR3 DNA sequence: TGCAGCGTTGAAGACCCACCGGACTCCTACGAGCAGTACTTC. As protein: CSVEDPPDSYEQYF. This chain connects TRBV29-1 to TRBJ2-7, with D unresolved. The germline V gene has CDR1 SQVTM and CDR2 ANQGSEA. V lost 0 bases and J lost 0, with 9 bases in between. The CDR3 has 14 residues.

This clone was seen only a few times. This chain joins TRBV28 and TRBJ2-7, with D hard to call. Germline CDR1 MDHEN, CDR2 SYDVKM. V lost 6 bases and J lost 6, with 12 bases in between. The CDR3 loop spans 12 amino acids. The CDR3 region has the DNA TGTGCCAGCAGCCCTTTTTGGGGCGAGCAGTACTTC. Its protein product is CASSPFWGEQYF. Together with reference TRBV28 and TRBJ2-7, the CDR3 gives the full variable domain: DVKVTQSSRYLVKRTGEKVFLECVQDMDHENMFWYRQDPGLGLRLIYFSYDVKMKEKGDIPEGYSVSREKKERFSLILESASTNQTSMYLCASSPFWGEQYFGPGTRLTVT.

V is TRBV4-1 and J is TRBJ2-7, with 8 bases matching TRBD1. With 5 bases clipped from V and 7 bases from J, the junction kept 16 bases outside the gene matches. Germline-derived CDR1 and CDR2 are MGHRA and YSYEKL. The CDR3 contains 16 residues. The CDR3 is CASSYQTGTGQDEQYF. DNA of the CDR3: TGCGCCAGCAGCTATCAAACCGGGACAGGCCAAGATGAGCAGTACTTC.

J is TRBJ2-7 and V is TRBV6-5; D is tentatively TRBD1 or TRBD2 (5 bases each). The CDR3 runs 14 residues. The V end lost 5 bases, the J end lost 3 bases, and 14 bases lay between the germline ends. Germline V gene data show CDR1 as MNHEY and CDR2 as SVGAGI. The CDR3, as DNA: TGTGCCAGCAGTACAACTCGGGGCCTCTACGAGCAGTACTTC. Translating it yields CASSTTRGLYEQYF.

The rearrangement links TRBV30 to TRBJ1-1; 10 nucleotides align to TRBD1. J gave up 1 base and V 4 bases, and 9 bases lay outside the gene matches. Germline CDR1 GTSNPN, CDR2 SVGIG (reference sequence). This CDR3 region has 16 residues. CDR3 in amino acids: CAWIAGTGARNTEAFF. The CDR3 DNA sequence: TGTGCCTGGATTGCCGGGACAGGGGCAAGGAACACTGAAGCTTTCTTT.

This clone was counted between two and nine times. The chain links TRBV30 to TRBJ1-1; TRBD1 is a possible D gene (6 bases). Germline CDR1 and CDR2: GTSNPN and SVGIG (reference sequence). Trimming removed 5 bases at V and 8 bases at J, with 12 bases between. The length of the CDR3 is 11 residues. CDR3 loop: CAWGQGSEAFF. Written as DNA, the CDR3 is TGTGCCTGGGGGCAGGGGTCGGAAGCTTTCTTT.

J is TRBJ1-5 and V is TRBV7-2; TRBD1 matches at 8 bases. Germline CDR1 reads SGHTA; CDR2 reads FQGNSA. V was pared by 5 bases and J by 2 bases, with 8 bases of the junction left unmatched. The CDR3 extends over 16 amino acids. The CDR3: CASSPTGGNGNQPQHF. CDR3 nucleotides: TGTGCCAGCAGCCCAACAGGGGGGAATGGCAATCAGCCCCAGCATTTT.

The J gene is TRBJ2-1, the V gene TRBV5-4; 7 bases line up with TRBD1. CDR3 length: 15 residues. V gave up 2 bases and J gave up 4 bases; unmatched junction bases: 6. Germline assignment: CDR1 SGHNT and CDR2 YYREEE (reference sequence). The CDR3 sequence is CASSFRDRQYNEQFF. The CDR3, as DNA: TGTGCCAGCAGCTTTCGGGACAGACAGTACAATGAGCAGTTCTTC.

The V gene is TRBV4-3, the J gene TRBJ2-7; no definite D call. The V gene's germline CDR1 is LGHNA and CDR2 YSLEER. The CDR3 runs to 13 residues. V dropped 1 base and J dropped 5 bases, with 9 bases sitting between them. The CDR3 DNA sequence: TGCGCCAGCAGCCAAGGGCGCAAAGACGAGCAGTACTTC. It specifies CASSQGRKDEQYF.

The chain uses TRBV25-1 and TRBJ1-2; TRBD1 matches 9 bases. This CDR3 is built from 16 residues. Germline V gene data show CDR1 as MGHDK and CDR2 as SYGVNS. The ends lost 1 base at V and 7 bases at J; junction bases unmatched: 10. CDR3 bases: TGTGCCAGCAGTGAATGTATGGGGACAGGGTATTGTGGCTACACCTTC. Its protein product is CASSECMGTGYCGYTF.

The chain joins TRBV11-2 to TRBJ2-7; no firm D call. Trimming took off 0 bases at V and 2 bases at J, with 11 bases between the two ends. CDR1 and CDR2 (germline): SGHAT, FQNNGV. The CDR3 has 15 residues. CDR3 sequence reads: CASSLDARLAYEQYF. In DNA form, the CDR3 reads TGTGCCAGCAGCTTAGATGCTCGGCTGGCCTACGAGCAGTACTTC. Full variable domain (rest looked up from reference TRBV11-2 and TRBJ2-7): EAGVAQSPRYKIIEKRQSVAFWCNPISGHATLYWYQQILGQGPKLLIQFQNNGVVDDSQLPKDRFSAERLKGVDSTLKIQPAKLEDSAVYLCASSLDARLAYEQYFGPGTRLTVT.

The rearrangement links TRBV11-2 to TRBJ2-6, with D uncertain. Trimming removed 6 bases at V and 1 base at J, with 7 bases between. Germline V lookup: CDR1 SGHAT, CDR2 FQNNGV. CDR3 size: 14 residues. The CDR3 DNA sequence: TGTGCCAGCAGTCCCATTTCTGGGGCCAACGTCCTGACTTTC. This encodes CASSPISGANVLTF.

The chain joins TRBV10-3 to TRBJ1-2; possible D gene TRBD1, 5 bases. The CDR3 runs 14 residues. V lost 7 bases to trimming and J lost 4 bases, with 16 bases between them. Germline V lookup: CDR1 ENHRY, CDR2 SYGVKD. The CDR3 loop is CAITSGGSGYGYTF. CDR3 sequence (DNA): TGTGCCATCACCTCCGGGGGGAGCGGCTATGGCTACACCTTC.

This clone was counted many times. The chain combines TRBV30 with TRBJ1-2, with 7 nucleotides matching TRBD1. The germline V gene encodes CDR1 GTSNPN and CDR2 SVGIG (reference sequence). The CDR3 runs 15 residues. The CDR3 protein is CATRGESGGNYGYTF. CDR3 coding DNA: TGTGCGACCCGGGGGGAGTCAGGGGGAAACTATGGCTACACCTTC.

In this sample, this clone turned up a few times. The V gene is TRBV6-5, the J gene TRBJ2-7; no clear D. Trimming took off 4 bases at V and 2 bases at J, with 9 bases between the two ends. The length of the CDR3 is 13 residues. Germline values: CDR1 MNHEY, CDR2 SVGAGI. For the CDR3, the DNA is TGTGCCAGCAGTTTCCCCGGAACCTACGAGCAGTACTTC. Translation gives CASSFPGTYEQYF.

This clone occurred a few times. The V gene is TRBV5-1, the J gene TRBJ2-5; a weak D match, TRBD2 (5 bases). Trimming left V 0 bases short and J 4 bases short, with 13 bases between. The CDR3 covers 15 residues. Germline lookup yields CDR1 SGHRS and CDR2 YFSETQ. CDR3 region: CASSLAQTIGETQYF. In DNA form, the CDR3 reads TGCGCCAGCAGCTTGGCCCAGACTATTGGAGAGACCCAGTACTTC.

In this sample, this clone turned up once. CDR3 DNA: TGTGCCAGCAGTGAGCCCCTGGGGAGCAGGGCGAGCAATTCACCCCTCCACTTT. Its translation is CASSEPLGSRASNSPLHF. The genes are TRBV6-1 and TRBJ1-6; D might be TRBD1 (5 bases). Germline lookup yields CDR1 MNHNS and CDR2 SASEGT. V lost 3 bases, J lost 7 bases, and 22 bases lay in between. The CDR3 totals 18 residues.

The J gene is TRBJ1-1, the V gene TRBV7-8; D ambiguous. Trimming removed 5 bases from V and 0 bases from J, with 10 bases in between. The CDR3 is 14 residues long. Germline V gene data show CDR1 as SGHVS and CDR2 as FQNEAQ. The CDR3 bases are TGTGCCAGCAGCCCCGGCCTCCTGAACACTGAAGCTTTCTTT. Protein: CASSPGLLNTEAFF.

This clone was seen a single time. In DNA form, the CDR3 reads TGTGCCATGGCCTGGGATAGCGGGGAAGATACGCAGTATTTT. This codes for CAMAWDSGEDTQYF. The V and J genes are TRBV10-3 and TRBJ2-3; TRBD2 agrees at 8 bases. Germline loops: CDR1 ENHRY, CDR2 SYGVKD. The V and J ends lost 9 bases and 5 bases, in that order; junction bases with no gene match: 10. This CDR3 has 14 residues.

V and J are TRBV10-3 and TRBJ1-2, with D unclear. The germline V gene has CDR1 ENHRY and CDR2 SYGVKD. V dropped 3 bases and J dropped 6 bases, with 8 bases sitting between them. The CDR3 runs 12 residues. CDR3 nucleotide sequence: TGTGCCATCAGTGAAACCGGGGATGGCTACACCTTC. It encodes CAISETGDGYTF.

This clone was found a few times. The chain employs TRBV9 and TRBJ2-7, with D hard to call. The germline V gene encodes CDR1 SGDLS and CDR2 YYNGEE. The V gene lost 3 bases and the J gene lost 3 bases, with 7 bases spanning the gap. The CDR3 consists of 12 residues. This CDR3 is CASSADDYEQYF. The CDR3 coding sequence is TGTGCCAGCAGCGCCGACGACTACGAGCAGTACTTC.

The gene calls are TRBV25-1 and TRBJ2-5; perhaps TRBD2 as D (6 bases). The CDR3 covers 12 residues. The germline V and J ends were trimmed by 2 bases and 5 bases, with 6 bases remaining between them. Looked up from germline, CDR1 is MGHDK and CDR2 is SYGVNS. The CDR3 DNA reads as TGTGCCAGCAGTGAACGGGGGGAGACCCAGTACTTC. This translates into CASSERGETQYF.

V is TRBV10-3 and J is TRBJ2-2, with TRBD2 identical over 8 bases. Per germline, CDR1 ENHRY and CDR2 SYGVKD. This CDR3 spans 15 amino acids. J was trimmed by 6 bases and V by 5 bases; bases with no gene match: 8. The CDR3 bases are TGTGCCATCAGTCCGGACGGGGGGGCCGCCGGGGAGCTGTTTTTT. Its protein product is CAISPDGGAAGELFF.

This chain links TRBV14 with TRBJ1-2; TRBD1 is a possible D gene (5 bases). V lost 4 bases, J lost 3 bases, and 12 bases lay in between. CDR1 is SGHDN and CDR2 is FVKESK in the germline V gene. There are 14 residues in the CDR3. CDR3 protein: CASSLLRGDYGYTF. CDR3 DNA: TGTGCCAGCAGCCTTCTAAGGGGCGACTATGGCTACACCTTC.

The chain uses TRBV4-1 and TRBJ1-5; 9 bases are shared with TRBD1. From germline, CDR1 is MGHRA and CDR2 YSYEKL. The CDR3 contains 16 residues. Losses at the gene ends were 4 bases for V and 1 base for J; bases not matched to a gene: 5. The CDR3, as DNA: TGCGCCAGCAGCCCCCGGGACAGGGTGAGCAATCAGCCCCAGCATTTT. It encodes CASSPRDRVSNQPQHF.